Sequencing of this T cell receptor beta chain was carried out in a study of CD8+ T cells in alopecia areata. Study overall: After 6 to 18 months of tofacitinib, follow-up continued 6 months off drug.

With regard to this clone: Its cognate antigen is unknown.

The CDR3 is 13 residues long. Per germline, CDR1 SQVTM and CDR2 ANQGSEA. Trimming removed 8 bases from V and 0 bases from J, with 11 bases in between. Findings and limits, study-wide: Elevated clonality characterized lesional scalp relative to normal scalp, particularly in alopecia totalis/universalis.

The treatment is: oral pan-JAK inhibitor, 5-10 mg twice daily. Sequencing used cDNA as its template, made by extracting RNA and reverse transcribing it. This table comes from immunoSEQ multiplex PCR, and its TCRdb copy is limited to in-frame clones, with some not included. The profile covers fewer than 250,000 clones, with around two fifths appearing a single time and 2% to 3% taken by the ten largest. The TCR sequence derives from a human donor with alopecia areata. The material was CD4+ T cells sorted from blood, obtained around week 37, from a patient treated with tofacitinib. The chain employs TRBV29-1 and TRBJ1-5; no clear D. DNA for the CDR3: TGCAGCACTGCCGAAGGTAGCAATCAGCCCCAGCATTTT. It is translated as CSTAEGSNQPQHF.